This T cell receptor beta chain came from a study of blood T cell repertoires in COVID-19. Study information: Sources were T cells, B-cell-depleted T cells, or PBMCs; the material itself was cDNA or gDNA.

Participants came from roughly 24 US areas, aged about 18 to 89 years. Clinical history as reported by participants underpinned cohort assignment. The V and J ends lost 8 bases and 4 bases respectively, with 15 bases between them. This CDR3 comprises 14 residues. Germline CDR1 reads MDHEN; CDR2 reads SYDVKM. Per the original data handling: Reference gene primer amplification yielded estimated nucleated cell counts. Repertoires were generated with immunoSEQ multiplex PCR, while TCRdb's copy carries only in-frame clones and drops some. The DNA was the basis for D and trimming; V, J and clone size are from that table. There are 300,000 to 400,000 clones in the sample; 65% to 90% occur only once, and around 4.2% lies in the top ten.

The chain employs TRBV28 and TRBJ1-3, with D possibly TRBD1 on 5 matching bases. Sequences were obtained from PBMCs or T cells enriched from blood (not recorded which). This sequence was found in a middle-aged woman with acute COVID-19. CDR3 in amino acids: CASVPPGSGNTIYF. CDR3 in DNA: TGTGCCAGCGTCCCCCCAGGGTCCGGAAACACCATATATTTT.